One and the same sample provided the 11 T cell receptor beta chains below, sequenced in a study of PD-1 blockade in mismatch repair-deficient tumors listed by TCRdb under 2017. Libraries were prepared through the immunoSEQ multiplex PCR assay. In its TCRdb copy, this immuneACCESS table keeps in-frame sequences only and misses some clones. Where compared with another copy, unresolved V genes explain less than half of these, and the others have no known cause. The sample data list tens of thousands of clones, and approximately 84% of these were observed just once. The ten largest make up 2.6% of the sample. The meaning of the sample's time point label: peripheral blood 12 weeks after first pembrolizumab dose. The specimen was peripheral blood, collected 12 weeks after starting pembrolizumab. The receptors were sampled from an adult with mismatch repair-deficient cancer.

V is TRBV4-1 and J is TRBJ1-2; a possible D gene is TRBD1 (6 bases). The V gene lost 4 bases and the J gene lost 4 bases, with 10 bases spanning the gap. Germline loops: CDR1 MGHRA, CDR2 YSYEKL. The CDR3 is 13 amino acids. DNA of the CDR3: TGCGCCAGCAGCCCCAGGGGAGGCTATGGCTACACCTTC. Residues: CASSPRGGYGYTF.

In this sample, this clone turned up many times. The chain carries TRBV7-9 and TRBJ2-1, with D tentatively TRBD1 (6 bases). Germline V gene sequence: CDR1 SEHNR, CDR2 FQNEAQ (reference sequence). V gave up 7 bases and J gave up 3 bases, with 13 bases separating them. This CDR3 is built from 14 residues. For the CDR3, the DNA is TGTGCCAGCACCCCCCTCAGGGGCTACAATGAGCAGTTCTTC. As protein: CASTPLRGYNEQFF.

The chain carries TRBV5-5 and TRBJ2-7; D is uncertain. Germline loops: CDR1 SGHKS, CDR2 YYEKEE (reference sequence). V was trimmed by 0 bases and J by 0 bases, leaving 13 bases between them. This CDR3 is built from 16 residues. The CDR3 bases are TGTGCCAGCAGCTTGGAACCGGCCACCGACTCCTACGAGCAGTACTTC. Its translation: CASSLEPATDSYEQYF.

The chain employs TRBV6-6 and TRBJ2-5; the D call may be TRBD1 or TRBD2 (5 bases each). Germline lookup yields CDR1 MNHNY and CDR2 SVGAGI (reference sequence). V shed 9 bases and J shed 3 bases, with 14 bases lying between them. The CDR3 is 13 residues long. CDR3 bases: TGTGCCAGTACCAGAGGGGCCGAAGAGACCCAGTACTTC. This codes for CASTRGAEETQYF.

The genes are TRBV27 and TRBJ2-1, with 9 bases aligning to TRBD1. Germline assignment: CDR1 MNHEY and CDR2 SMNVEV (reference sequence). The CDR3 spans 15 residues. V gave up 4 bases and J gave up 6 bases; unmatched junction bases: 7. The CDR3 DNA reads TGTGCCAGCAGTTCCGGGACAGGGAGTTTCAATGAGCAGTTCTTC. Translating it yields CASSSGTGSFNEQFF.

The V gene is TRBV11-2, the J gene TRBJ2-7, with D tentatively TRBD2 (5 bases). Looked up from germline, CDR1 is SGHAT and CDR2 is FQNNGV. V dropped 0 bases and J dropped 0 bases, with 9 bases sitting between them. The CDR3 is 15 residues long. The CDR3 DNA reads TGTGCCAGCAGCTTAGACAGCGGTAGCTCCTACGAGCAGTACTTC. It is translated as CASSLDSGSSYEQYF.

The chain uses TRBV10-1 and TRBJ2-1; 13 bases are shared with TRBD2. The trim removed 5 bases at V and 6 bases at J, leaving 16 bases unmatched. The CDR3 sequence is 19 residues long. CDR1 and CDR2 from the germline V gene are WNHNN and SYGVQD (reference sequence). CDR3 nucleotides: TGCGCCAGCAGTCCGAATAAACGACTAGCGGGAGGCCGTTTCAATGAGCAGTTCTTC. Translation: CASSPNKRLAGGRFNEQFF.

The chain employs TRBV10-3 and TRBJ2-1, with TRBD2 identical over 10 bases. J lost 3 bases, V lost 4 bases, and 3 bases had no gene match. Germline-derived CDR1 and CDR2 are ENHRY and SYGVKD. CDR3 length: 15 amino acids. The CDR3 DNA reads as TGTGCCATCAGTGGGAGCGGGAGGGACTACAATGAGCAGTTCTTC. This encodes CAISGSGRDYNEQFF.

This chain connects TRBV5-8 to TRBJ1-3, with a possible D match to TRBD1 (5 bases). Germline assignment: CDR1 SGHTS and CDR2 YDEGEE. The CDR3 length is 15 residues. The V end lost 2 bases, the J end lost 3 bases, and 12 bases lay between the germline ends. The CDR3 sequence is CASSFGRDIGNTIYF. The CDR3 DNA sequence: TGTGCCAGCAGCTTTGGCAGGGATATTGGAAACACCATATATTTT.

The CDR3 DNA is TGTGCCAGCAGTTACTCTGCACGATCCTACGAGCAGTACTTC. Translating it yields CASSYSARSYEQYF. J is TRBJ2-7 and V is TRBV6-5; no firm D call. This CDR3 contains 14 residues. Between the trimmed V and J ends, which lost 0 bases and 1 base, there was a span of 7 bases. Per the germline V gene, CDR1 is MNHEY and CDR2 is SVGAGI.

This chain links TRBV5-4 with TRBJ1-2; 7 bases are shared with TRBD1. The V segment lost 4 bases and the J segment 5 bases; nucleotides outside the gene matches: 5. Per the germline V gene, CDR1 is SGHNT and CDR2 is YYREEE (reference sequence). The CDR3 loop spans 13 amino acids. In DNA, the CDR3 is TGTGCCAGCAGCGCACAGGGGCAGTATGGCTACACCTTC. Translating it yields CASSAQGQYGYTF. Full variable domain (outside the CDR3, taken from reference TRBV5-4 and TRBJ1-2): ETGVTQSPTHLIKTRGQQVTLRCSSQSGHNTVSWYQQALGQGPQFIFQYYREEENGRGNFPPRFSGLQFPNYSSELNVNALELDDSALYLCASSAQGQYGYTFGSGTRLTVV.